A single count supports the clone carrying this TCR beta chain. These data belong to a study of blood T cell repertoires in COVID-19. About the research overall: PBMCs, B-cell-depleted T cells, or T cells were the source of the cDNA or gDNA that made up the material.

Some clones are missing from TCRdb's copy, which holds only in-frame ones; the method was immunoSEQ multiplex PCR. The table has roughly 410,000 clones, more than 75% seen once. The sequencing input was peripheral blood. The TCR was taken from a woman in her fifties or sixties with COVID-19, enrolled during active disease.

The CDR3 DNA is TGTGCCAGCAGAACTGGACAGGGCAATCAGCCCCAGCATTTT. Translation: CASRTGQGNQPQHF. This chain connects TRBV6-5 to TRBJ1-5; 7 bases align to TRBD1. The V segment lost 6 bases and the J segment 2 bases; nucleotides outside the gene matches: 4. The CDR3 spans 14 residues. Germline loops: CDR1 MNHEY, CDR2 SVGAGI.